These 22 T cell receptor beta chains originate from one sample sequenced in a study of blood T cell repertoires in COVID-19. Only in-frame clones appear in the TCRdb table, and some are missing; sequencing was by immunoSEQ multiplex PCR. The sample yields approximately 250,000 clones, approximately 90% seen once. The sample consisted of peripheral blood. Source of these receptors: a man aged 18 to 35 with active or convalescent COVID-19.

This rearrangement joins TRBV7-3 to TRBJ2-1, with 8 bases lining up with TRBD2. The J segment lost 10 bases and the V segment lost 4 bases, leaving 12 bases of the junction unmatched. The CDR3 length is 15 residues. Germline CDR1 is SGHTA and CDR2 is FQGTGA. The CDR3 DNA is TGTGCCAGCAGCTCCCCGGGACTCACGGGAGGGGAGCAGTTCTTC. Translating gives CASSSPGLTGGEQFF.

This clone is a singleton in its sample. The rearrangement links TRBV19 to TRBJ2-1, with 13 positions matching TRBD2. The CDR3 runs to 15 residues. V was pared by 6 bases and J by 7 bases, with 6 bases of the junction left unmatched. Per the germline V gene, CDR1 is LNHDA and CDR2 is SQIVND (reference sequence). CDR3 amino acids: CASSTGTSGINEQFF. Written as DNA, the CDR3 is TGTGCCAGTAGCACCGGGACTAGCGGGATTAATGAGCAGTTCTTC.

This chain uses TRBV7-9 with TRBJ2-1, with D possibly TRBD2 on 5 matching bases. V shed 1 base and J shed 9 bases, with 10 bases lying between them. Germline-derived CDR1 and CDR2 are SEHNR and FQNEAQ (reference sequence). The CDR3 totals 13 residues. The CDR3 sequence is CASSLGGSSEQFF. As DNA, the CDR3 is TGTGCCAGCAGCTTAGGAGGGTCCTCTGAGCAGTTCTTC.

This sequence joins TRBV9 and TRBJ1-3, with a tentative D call TRBD1 (5 bases). Trimming took off 6 bases at V and 2 bases at J, with 9 bases between the two ends. In germline, CDR1 is SGDLS, CDR2 YYNGEE. The CDR3 totals 13 residues. CDR3 sequence reads: CASNPGTGNTIYF. DNA for the CDR3: TGTGCCAGCAACCCAGGGACTGGAAACACCATATATTTT.

The chain carries TRBV15 and TRBJ2-2; 11 bases map to TRBD1. V trimming: 7 bases; J trimming: 3 bases; junction bases outside the gene matches: 13. Germline V lookup: CDR1 LNHNV, CDR2 YYDKDF (reference sequence). CDR3 size: 18 residues. The CDR3 DNA reads TGTGCCACCACCCCAGGACCCGGGACAGGGGGAGACACCGGGGAGCTGTTTTTT. This gives the protein CATTPGPGTGGDTGELFF.

Remarks on this clone: Distinct nucleotide sequences in the sample also encode this CDR3. The V and J genes are TRBV6-5 and TRBJ2-7, with D possibly TRBD1 on 7 matching bases. V was shortened by 0 bases and J by 4 bases, with 10 bases between the two germline ends. This CDR3 comprises 14 residues. Germline V gene data show CDR1 as MNHEY and CDR2 as SVGAGI. The CDR3 DNA sequence: TGTGCCAGCAGTTACTCCTCAGGGGGGTACGAGCAGTACTTC. It yields the protein CASSYSSGGYEQYF.

The chain links TRBV27 to TRBJ2-5; 7 bases line up with TRBD1. There are 14 residues in the CDR3. Germline CDR1 reads MNHEY; CDR2 reads SMNVEV (reference sequence). Germline trimming cut 8 bases from V and 2 bases from J; bases unmatched to any gene: 8. CDR3 DNA: TGTGCCAGCGCACAGGGGCGAAGACAAGAGACCCAGTACTTC. It yields the protein CASAQGRRQETQYF.

On this clone: No DNA is shown, since the ends of the CDR3 on it are uncertain; the CDR3 is the one TCRdb lists. This rearrangement joins TRBV28 to TRBJ2-3; TRBD2 reflects the table's D call only, with no check against the DNA. Germline V gene data show CDR1 as MDHEN and CDR2 as SYDVKM. Both ends counted, the CDR3 spans 16 residues. The CDR3 reads CASSSSGGLPTDTQYF.

This chain uses TRBV24-1 with TRBJ2-3, with 8 positions matching TRBD1. This CDR3 is built from 15 residues. The germline V gene has CDR1 KGHDR and CDR2 SFDVKD. V trimming: 3 bases; J trimming: 2 bases; junction bases outside the gene matches: 3. The CDR3 sequence: CATSDRQGHTDTQYF. CDR3 bases: TGTGCCACCAGTGATCGACAGGGGCACACAGATACGCAGTATTTT.

The chain employs TRBV3-1 (or the pseudogene TRBV3-2) and TRBJ2-2, with 8 positions matching TRBD2. The CDR3 extends over 17 amino acids. Per the germline V gene, CDR1 is LGHDT and CDR2 is YNNKEL (reference sequence). V shed 2 bases, J shed 4 bases, and the junction held 9 bases outside the gene matches. The CDR3 nucleotides are TGTGCCAGCAGCCAAACCCCTTCAGCGGGAGTCACCGGGGAGCTGTTTTTT. It encodes CASSQTPSAGVTGELFF.

V usage is TRBV9 and J usage is TRBJ2-3; no reliable D call. Trimming stripped 2 bases from V and 4 bases from J, with 8 bases between. CDR3 size: 13 residues. The V gene's germline CDR1 is SGDLS and CDR2 YYNGEE. CDR3 in amino acids: CASSVARADTQYF. In nucleotides, the CDR3 is TGTGCCAGCAGCGTCGCTCGGGCAGATACGCAGTATTTT.

This clone was detected only once. The chain joins TRBV6-1 to TRBJ1-1; D may be TRBD1 (6 bases). V dropped 1 base and J dropped 4 bases, with 13 bases sitting between them. The CDR3 extends over 15 amino acids. Germline CDR1 MNHNS, CDR2 SASEGT. The CDR3 nucleotides read TGTGCCAGCAGTGAAGATGCGGGGGGCGGCACTGAAGCTTTCTTT. Translating it yields CASSEDAGGGTEAFF.

As regards this clone: No DNA is shown, since the ends of the CDR3 on it are uncertain; the CDR3 is the one TCRdb lists. The V call is TRBV6-5, the J call TRBJ2-5; TRBD2 reflects the table's D call only, with no check against the DNA. Looked up from germline, CDR1 is MNHEY and CDR2 is SVGAGI. A total of 15 residues make up the CDR3, ends included. Here the CDR3 reads CASTVQDFGPETQYF.

This sequence joins TRBV6-6 and TRBJ2-3, with D unclear. V was cut by 0 bases and J by 2 bases, with 12 bases left in between. Germline CDR1 is MNHNY and CDR2 is SVGAGI (reference sequence). The CDR3 length is 16 residues. The DNA of the CDR3 is TGTGCCAGCAGTTACTCGAATGGCCGATCCACAGATACGCAGTATTTT. It translates to CASSYSNGRSTDTQYF.

V gene TRBV6-4 combines with J gene TRBJ2-1, with D possibly TRBD1 on 5 matching bases. The V end lost 6 bases, the J end lost 0 bases, and 12 bases lay between the germline ends. The CDR3 is 15 residues long. Germline V gives CDR1 MRHNA, CDR2 SNTAGT. The CDR3 DNA reads TGTGCCAGCAGATCGGCCGACAGCTCCTACAATGAGCAGTTCTTC. Encoded protein: CASRSADSSYNEQFF.

V gene TRBV11-2 combines with J gene TRBJ1-5; 7 bases are shared with TRBD1. Germline values: CDR1 SGHAT, CDR2 FQNNGV. This CDR3 is 15 amino acids long. Trimming cost V 5 bases and J 4 bases; bases outside gene matches: 8. The CDR3 loop reads CASSPGTELNQPQHF. DNA for the CDR3: TGTGCCAGCAGCCCCGGGACAGAACTTAATCAGCCCCAGCATTTT.

The chain combines TRBV5-1 with TRBJ1-2; 10 bases map to TRBD1. After removal of 0 bases from V and 6 bases from J, the junction contained 8 bases not matched to a gene. Germline loops: CDR1 SGHRS, CDR2 YFSETQ. The CDR3 is 16 amino acids. CDR3 region: CASSLGDRGPRDGYTF. Written as DNA, the CDR3 is TGCGCCAGCAGCTTGGGGGACAGGGGACCCCGAGATGGCTACACCTTC.

This clone came up a few times. The V call is TRBV6-5, the J call TRBJ1-1; TRBD1 is a possible D gene (5 bases). The CDR3 runs 12 residues. Trimming removed 8 bases at V and 5 bases at J, with 12 bases between. Germline assignment: CDR1 MNHEY and CDR2 SVGAGI. In nucleotides, the CDR3 is TGTGCCAGCCGAATCAAGGGGACTGAAGCTTTCTTT. It translates to CASRIKGTEAFF.

V and J are TRBV30 and TRBJ2-3; D unresolved. The CDR3 length is 13 residues. Trimming cost V 2 bases and J 1 base, with 7 bases left between them. Germline loops: CDR1 GTSNPN, CDR2 SVGIG (reference sequence). This CDR3 reads CAWSPLRTDTQYF. CDR3 coding DNA: TGTGCCTGGAGTCCCCTTCGCACAGATACGCAGTATTTT. Based on the CDR3 plus reference TRBV30 and TRBJ2-3, the full variable domain is SQTIHQWPATLVQPVGSPLSLECTVEGTSNPNLYWYRQAAGRGLQLLFYSVGIGQISSEVPQNLSASRPQDRQFILSSKKLLLSDSGFYLCAWSPLRTDTQYFGPGTRLTVL.

The chain recombines TRBV5-4 with TRBJ2-4, with 12 bases identical to TRBD1. The CDR3 has 17 amino acids. The germline V gene encodes CDR1 SGHNT and CDR2 YYREEE (reference sequence). V was clipped by 4 bases and J by 0 bases; unmatched bases: 5. CDR3 protein: CASSGGQGASAKNIQYF. The DNA of the CDR3 is TGTGCCAGCAGCGGGGGACAGGGGGCTTCAGCCAAAAACATTCAGTACTTC. Looking up the rest from reference TRBV5-4 and TRBJ2-4 gives the full variable domain: ETGVTQSPTHLIKTRGQQVTLRCSSQSGHNTVSWYQQALGQGPQFIFQYYREEENGRGNFPPRFSGLQFPNYSSELNVNALELDDSALYLCASSGGQGASAKNIQYFGAGTRLSVL.

This chain links TRBV3-1 (or the pseudogene TRBV3-2) with TRBJ2-5, with D possibly being TRBD1 (6 bases). Germline V gives CDR1 LGHDT, CDR2 YNNKEL (reference sequence). The V end was cut by 1 base, the J end by 4 bases, with 7 bases between. This CDR3 spans 13 amino acids. DNA of the CDR3: TGTGCCAGCAGCCAAGGCAGGGGAGAGACCCAGTACTTC. Amino acid sequence: CASSQGRGETQYF.

In its sample, this clone was seen once. This rearrangement joins TRBV4-2 to TRBJ2-5, with 9 bases matching TRBD2. The CDR3 extends over 16 amino acids. The germline CDR1 and CDR2 sequences are LGHNA and YNFKEQ. The J segment lost 2 bases and the V segment lost 3 bases, leaving 7 bases of the junction unmatched. The CDR3 coding sequence is TGTGCCAGCAGCCAGGGGGTAGCGGGGGTACAAGAGACCCAGTACTTC. It encodes CASSQGVAGVQETQYF.